This paragraph covers one T cell receptor beta chain sequence. A few counts support this clone. Its antigen is currently not known. Base qualities were left out, and no much larger clone turns up one base away. Unmatched junction bases come to 7, with V trimmed by 4 bases and J by 3 bases. Looking up the germline V gene (reference sequence) yields CDR1 GTSNPN and CDR2 SVGIG. The CDR3 runs 14 residues from the cysteine to the phenylalanine. The entry retains the CDR3 DNA only, 42 bases that are in frame from base 1. TCRbeta CDR3 regions were amplified from genomic DNA by means of the immunoSEQ Assay, a bias-controlled multiplex PCR. Processing in the source paper ran as follows. The number of nucleated cells in each sample was estimated by amplification of reference gene primers within the assay. To quantify the absolute abundance of each unique TCRbeta CDR3 rearrangement, sequence reads were collapsed and filtered. For each sample, productive Simpson clonality was calculated as the square root of Simpson's diversity index over productive rearrangements. TCRdb provides this immuneACCESS table in a form limited to in-frame rearrangements. Some clones are lacking; in checked studies, under half of them reflect an unresolved V gene, and why the rest are absent is not known. D and trimming were read from the DNA, whereas the V and J calls and clone size are those reported in that table. Within this sample are some 96,000 clones, with about 90% of them counted one time only. In total, the top ten clones hold approximately 7% of the sample.

This specimen comes from a study of blood T cell repertoires in COVID-19 (TCRdb year 2020). Regarding the research as a whole: The collaborator samples originated in the United States, Italy and Spain and spanned the acute and convalescent phases of COVID-19. Where HLA class I and class II types were available, the types were taken from metadata supplied by the sample provider, not from assay-based typing. Samples came from the ongoing ImmuneRACE study (first 160 participants) plus 1,254 subjects from 6 global collaborators. The dataset comprised deeply sampled blood TCRbeta repertoires from subjects exposed to, actively infected with, or recovered from COVID-19. The repertoires were made available in a free public database intended to serve as a resource for research on the immune response to SARS-CoV-2. The sample metadata nearly always contained a de-identified subject ID, COVID-19 status, age in years and sex. The prospective study material was composed of cDNA or gDNA derived from T cells, B-cell-depleted T cells, or PBMCs. General study outcomes and caveats: How much clinical and demographic metadata was included differed by source and by participant, and the metadata was provided uncurated.

The collaborating institutions used their own protocols to collect whole blood in K2EDTA tubes. For TCRbeta analysis, collaborator samples were shipped as frozen whole blood, as isolated PBMCs, or as DNA extracted from either sample type. Sequenced: peripheral blood. The chain was built from TRBV30 and TRBJ2-7, and TRBD1 aligns with 9 junction nucleotides. This TCR came from a man aged 25-45 years in a cohort sampled during active COVID-19. At the DNA level, the sequence is TGTGCCTGGAAAAAGGACAGGGGAGTCTACGAGCAGTACTTC. Its translation reads: CAWKKDRGVYEQYF.